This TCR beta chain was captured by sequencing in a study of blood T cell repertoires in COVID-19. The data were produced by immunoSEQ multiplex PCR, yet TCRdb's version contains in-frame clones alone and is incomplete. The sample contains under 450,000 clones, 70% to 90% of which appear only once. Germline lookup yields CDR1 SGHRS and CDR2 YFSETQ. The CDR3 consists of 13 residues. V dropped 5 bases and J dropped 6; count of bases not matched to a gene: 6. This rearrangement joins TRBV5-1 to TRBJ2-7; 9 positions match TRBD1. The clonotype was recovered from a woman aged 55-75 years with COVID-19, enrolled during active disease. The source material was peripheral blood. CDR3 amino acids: CASRPLDRGEQYF. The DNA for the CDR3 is TGCGCCAGCAGACCCCTGGACAGGGGCGAGCAGTACTTC.